These T cell receptor beta chains were read from a single sample in a study of blood T cell repertoires in COVID-19. Here immunoSEQ multiplex PCR was the method, and the copy in TCRdb shows in-frame clones only, minus some. Among about 490,000 clones listed, approximately 85% were seen once. What was sequenced was peripheral blood. The receptor source for this set is a human donor in a cohort sampled during active COVID-19. Each CDR3 is given with its conserved first and last residue. The D gene is left open where the match is weak. Size tells how often a clone was seen (once, few, many) or the class of an expanded clone, and some rows leave it out.

size	D	J	V	DNA	CDR3
.	TRBD2	TRBJ2-5	TRBV28	TGTGCCAGCAGTTTAATAGGGGGTGGGACTAGCGGGGTCCAAGAGACCCAGTACTTC	CASSLIGGGTSGVQETQYF
.	.	TRBJ2-1	TRBV28	TGTAGGCCTACCAGGGGACGTAACTCCTACAATGAGCAGTTCTTC	CRPTRGRNSYNEQFF
few	.	TRBJ1-5	TRBV7-6	TGTGCCAGCAGCTTAGCGCCTGGGGGCGGTTTTCAGCCCCAGCATTTT	CASSLAPGGGFQPQHF
.	.	TRBJ1-2	TRBV29-1	TGCAGCGTCCGGACAGCGTCCTATGGCTACACCTTC	CSVRTASYGYTF
.	.	TRBJ1-6	TRBV7-9	TGTGCCAGCAGCGACCAGGGTTCAGCTTCACCCCTCCACTTT	CASSDQGSASPLHF
.	TRBD2	TRBJ2-5	TRBV19	TGTGCCAGTAGTATTCACCTAGCGGGAGGGCCGTCAGAGACCCAGTACTTC	CASSIHLAGGPSETQYF
.	TRBD1	TRBJ1-6	TRBV5-6	TGTGCCAGCAGCCGATCCGGGACAGGGGAATCACCCCTCCACTTT	CASSRSGTGESPLHF
.	.	TRBJ2-3	TRBV6-5	TGTGCCAGCAGTTCCCCCGGCACAGATACGCAGTATTTT	CASSSPGTDTQYF
.	.	TRBJ2-7	TRBV12-3/TRBV12-4	TGTGCCAGCAGTCCCTATATTTCCTACGAGCAGTACTTC	CASSPYISYEQYF
.	TRBD2	TRBJ2-1	TRBV7-9	TGTGCCAGCAGCTACTCGGGACTAGCGGTCAATGAGCAGTTCTTC	CASSYSGLAVNEQFF
.	.	TRBJ1-6	TRBV6-5	TGTGCCAGCAGCCTCCCGAATTCACCCCTCCACTTT	CASSLPNSPLHF
.	.	TRBJ1-1	TRBV19	TGTGCCAGTAGTCAACTTTTACTCCTAATGAACACTGAAGCTTTCTTT	CASSQLLLLMNTEAFF
.	TRBD1	TRBJ2-4	TRBV30	TGTGCCTGGGACAGGGACAAAAACATTCAGTACTTC	CAWDRDKNIQYF
.	.	TRBJ2-7	TRBV27	TGTGCCAGCAGTTTACAAGCGGGCTACGAGCAGTACTTC	CASSLQAGYEQYF
.	TRBD1	TRBJ1-5	TRBV7-2	TGTGCCAGCAGCTTAGGGACAGGCGCTAGCAATCAGCCCCAGCATTTT	CASSLGTGASNQPQHF
.	.	TRBJ2-7	TRBV30	TGTGCCTGGGCAGGACAAGACCGCCGTCGCTCCTACGAGCAGTACTTC	CAWAGQDRRRSYEQYF
.	TRBD1	TRBJ2-1	TRBV5-1	TGCGCCAGCAGCTGGGGACAGGGGGGCTACAATGAGCAGTTCTTC	CASSWGQGGYNEQFF
.	TRBD2	TRBJ2-3	TRBV7-9	TGTGCCAGCAGAGTACCGACTAGCGGGCCTAGCACAGATACGCAGTATTTT	CASRVPTSGPSTDTQYF
.	.	TRBJ2-7	TRBV7-9	TGTGCCAGCAGCCCATACTATGGGTCCTTTAACTACGAGCAGTACTTC	CASSPYYGSFNYEQYF
.	.	TRBJ2-5	TRBV28	TGTGCCACCCAAGGGGGTTCAAGAGCCCAAGAGACCCAGTACTTC	CATQGGSRAQETQYF
.	TRBD1	TRBJ2-1	TRBV30	TGTGCCTGGGGGGACAGGGCCTACAATGAGCAGTTCTTC	CAWGDRAYNEQFF
.	.	TRBJ1-5	TRBV2	TGTGCCAGCACCCCCCTCCCGGACATACAGCCCCAGCATTTT	CASTPLPDIQPQHF
.	.	TRBJ2-7	TRBV7-9	TGTGCCAGCAGCCGACAGTTTCGTCTCTACGAGCAGTACTTC	CASSRQFRLYEQYF
.	.	TRBJ2-7	TRBV28	TGTGCCAGCAGTATAAACTCCTACGAGCAGTACTTC	CASSINSYEQYF
.	TRBD1	TRBJ2-7	TRBV12-3/TRBV12-4	TGTGCCAGCAGGGAGGGACAGGTCCGCGAGCAGTACTTC	CASREGQVREQYF
.	TRBD2	TRBJ2-1	TRBV5-8	TGTGCCAGCAGCCCCCGGTTGCGGGGGATCAACAATGAGCAGTTCTTC	CASSPRLRGINNEQFF
few	TRBD1	TRBJ1-2	TRBV11-2	TGTGCCAGCAGCCCAGGACAGGGATGGAACTATGGCTACACCTTC	CASSPGQGWNYGYTF
.	.	TRBJ1-2	TRBV7-9	TGTGCCAGCAGCTTGGTTCCGACTCGGGGCTACACCTTC	CASSLVPTRGYTF
once	.	TRBJ2-1	TRBV24-1	TGTGCCACCAGTGAGGCGGGTCGGGAGAGCAATGAGCAGTTCTTC	CATSEAGRESNEQFF
.	TRBD2	TRBJ2-3	TRBV10-3	TGTGCCATCAGTGAATATCGACTAGCGGGTGGGCCAGATACGCAGTATTTT	CAISEYRLAGGPDTQYF
.	.	TRBJ2-1	TRBV27	TGTGCCAGCAGTTTTTTGAGCGTAGGGCAGGTAGCGAATGAGCAGTTCTTC	CASSFLSVGQVANEQFF
.	.	TRBJ1-1	TRBV6-5	TGTGCCAGCAGGGACGTCTCGGGAAAGTACACTGAAGCTTTCTTT	CASRDVSGKYTEAFF
.	TRBD1	TRBJ2-3	TRBV19	TGTGCCAGTAGTATCACAGGGGTAAGCACAGATACGCAGTATTTT	CASSITGVSTDTQYF
.	TRBD1	TRBJ2-3	TRBV6-5	TGTGCCAGCAGCCTCGGACAGGGAGGAGTCACGCAGTATTTT	CASSLGQGGVTQYF
.	.	TRBJ1-2	TRBV5-1	TGCGCCAGCAGCTCTCCCCAGGCGGGCTATGGCTACACCTTC	CASSSPQAGYGYTF
.	.	TRBJ2-3	TRBV5-4	TGTGCCAGCAGCTTGGGCAGGTTCACAGATACGCAGTATTTT	CASSLGRFTDTQYF
.	TRBD1	TRBJ1-1	TRBV7-9	TGTGCCAGCAGCTTAGGAGGGGGCAGCTTCACTGAAGCTTTCTTT	CASSLGGGSFTEAFF
.	TRBD2	TRBJ2-7	TRBV6-2/TRBV6-3	TGTGCCAGCAGTTACGCGGGAGGGCACGGCGGCGAGCAGTACTTC	CASSYAGGHGGEQYF
.	.	TRBJ1-1	TRBV20-1	TGCAGTGCTAGTTCTTTGGGGGGGCGGACTGAAGCTTTCTTT	CSASSLGGRTEAFF
.	.	TRBJ1-1	TRBV14	TGTGCCAGCAGCCGCCCAGGGGTCGGGGCTTTCTTT	CASSRPGVGAFF
.	TRBD2	TRBJ2-3	TRBV5-1	TGCGCCAGCAGCTTGGAGCTACTAGCGGGCACAGATACGCAGTATTTT	CASSLELLAGTDTQYF
once	.	TRBJ1-5	TRBV19	TGTGCCAGTAGTGCCCAGGGAAATCAGCCCCAGCATTTT	CASSAQGNQPQHF
.	TRBD1	TRBJ2-2	TRBV7-6	TGTGCCAGCAGCGAATACCGAGGACAGGGGGTCGGGGAGCTGTTTTTT	CASSEYRGQGVGELFF
.	TRBD1	TRBJ1-1	TRBV7-6	TGTGCCAGCAGCTTAAGCCTACAGGGGCTTCGTGACACTGAAGCTTTCTTT	CASSLSLQGLRDTEAFF
.	TRBD1	TRBJ2-7	TRBV2	TGTGCCAGCAGTTTGGGCAGACAGGGGGCTTACGAGCAGTACTTC	CASSLGRQGAYEQYF
.	.	TRBJ1-6	TRBV19	TGTGCCAGTCGCCTTCGGGGGAACTCACCCCTCCACTTT	CASRLRGNSPLHF
once	.	TRBJ2-3	TRBV28	TGTGCCAGCAGTTTAGGAGGGCCAGATACGCAGTATTTT	CASSLGGPDTQYF
.	.	TRBJ1-1	TRBV7-9	TGTGCCAGCAGCCTGGGAGGGTGGAACACTGAAGCTTTCTTT	CASSLGGWNTEAFF
.	.	TRBJ1-6	TRBV29-1	TGCAGCGTGGGGGAGGGGAATTCACCCCTCCACTTT	CSVGEGNSPLHF
.	TRBD1	TRBJ2-2	TRBV11-2	TGTGCCAGCAGCTTAGATTTGACAGGGTCGGCCGGGGAGCTGTTTTTT	CASSLDLTGSAGELFF
.	TRBD2	TRBJ2-7	TRBV5-4	TGTGCCAGCAGCTCCGGGGGGGGGAGGGCCGTGGGGGAGCAGTACTTC	CASSSGGGRAVGEQYF
.	.	TRBJ1-2	TRBV2	TGTGCCAGCAGTGAGTGGAGGGGCTGGGGCTACACCTTC	CASSEWRGWGYTF
.	TRBD1	TRBJ2-1	TRBV9	TGTGCCAGCAGCCCCCGACAGGGGGCGCAAGGTGAGCAGTTCTTC	CASSPRQGAQGEQFF
once	TRBD2	TRBJ2-7	TRBV19	TGTGCCAGTAGAGAAAAAGGCGGGACTAGCACTTCTTACTACGAGCAGTACTTC	CASREKGGTSTSYYEQYF
.	.	TRBJ1-1	TRBV30	TGTGCCTGGAGTGACGACGGGGGCACTGAAGCTTTCTTT	CAWSDDGGTEAFF
.	.	TRBJ2-7	TRBV10-2	TGCGCCACCCTCCCGGGGAGTTCCTACGAGCAGTACTTC	CATLPGSSYEQYF
.	TRBD1	TRBJ2-1	TRBV7-3	TGTGCCAGCAGCCAAGGGGGCCTAGCCTACAATGAGCAGTTCTTC	CASSQGGLAYNEQFF